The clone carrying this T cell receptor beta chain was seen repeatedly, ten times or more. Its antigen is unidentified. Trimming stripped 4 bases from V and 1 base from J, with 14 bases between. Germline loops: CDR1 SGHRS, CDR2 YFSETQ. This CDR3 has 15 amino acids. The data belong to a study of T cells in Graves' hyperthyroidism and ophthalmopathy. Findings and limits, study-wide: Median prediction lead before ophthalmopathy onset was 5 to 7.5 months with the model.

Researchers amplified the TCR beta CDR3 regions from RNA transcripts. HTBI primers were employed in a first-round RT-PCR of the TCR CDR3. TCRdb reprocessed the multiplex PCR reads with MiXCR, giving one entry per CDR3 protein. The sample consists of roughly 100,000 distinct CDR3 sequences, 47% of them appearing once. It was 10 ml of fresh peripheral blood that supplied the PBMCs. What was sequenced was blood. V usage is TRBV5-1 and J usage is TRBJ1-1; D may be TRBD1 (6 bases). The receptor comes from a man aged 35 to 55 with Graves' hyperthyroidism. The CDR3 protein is CASSPRGGGNTEAFF. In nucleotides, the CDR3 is TGCGCCAGCAGCCCCCGGGGAGGGGGGAACACTGAAGCTTTCTTT.